This T cell receptor (beta chain) appears in the sequencing data of a study of T cell responses to AZD1222 COVID-19 vaccine. Looking at the study overall: Pooling of second doses given at about 4 or about 12 weeks was done.

CDR3 length: 16 amino acids. Sequenced by immunoSEQ multiplex PCR; TCRdb stores in-frame clones only, minus some. Among 55,000 to 65,000 clones, approximately 83% were seen once, and the ten largest hold roughly 16%. Notes on this clone: The junction differs from germline at one of its ends, possibly a read error.

The material sequenced was peripheral blood, taken on day 0 of AZD1222 vaccination. This rearrangement joins TRBV23-1 to TRBJ2-7; TRBD2 agrees at 10 bases. TRBV23-1 is marked as an open reading frame, function uncertain. The sequence came from an adult in good health. CDR3 sequence: CASSQCGLAATYEQHF. The DNA of the CDR3 is TGCGCCAGCAGTCAATGCGGACTAGCGGCTACCTACGAGCAGCACTTC.